The T cell receptor (beta chain) described here comes from a study of blood T cell repertoires in COVID-19. About the study: COVID-19 samples from acute and convalescent phases originated in the United States, Italy and Spain. Nucleic acid was either cDNA or gDNA, and it came from T cells, B-cell-depleted T cells, or PBMCs.

Clinical histories supplied by participants themselves formed the basis of cohort assignment. Recovery among Cohort 3 donors was established by two negative PCRs, clearance, or symptom resolution. The table came from immunoSEQ multiplex PCR; TCRdb's copy has only in-frame clones and leaves some out. The repertoire consists of a few hundred thousand clones, with approximately 83% occurring once and the leading ten covering 3.5% to 5.5%. The CDR3 contains 17 residues. The germline V gene has CDR1 SQVTM and CDR2 ANQGSEA. The junction had 9 bases not matched to a gene; V was cut back by 3 bases and J by 6 bases.

The V and J genes are TRBV29-1 and TRBJ2-2, with 14 bases lining up with TRBD2. The sequence derives from a woman aged 30 to 39 who had recovered from COVID-19. Sequenced material: PBMCs or T cells enriched from blood (not recorded which). CDR3: CSVDGGLAGELAGELFF. For the CDR3, the DNA is TGCAGCGTTGACGGGGGACTAGCGGGAGAATTAGCCGGGGAGCTGTTTTTT.